Below, 25 T cell receptor beta chains from the same sample are listed, as sequenced in a study of PD-L1 blockade in urothelial cancer. Assay used: immunoSEQ multiplex PCR; TCRdb lists only in-frame clones, some missing. The table has over 65,000 clones, 84% seen once. This material consisted of PBMCs, taken around atezolizumab (anti-PD-L1) treatment. Receptors originate from a man aged 65-85 years with urothelial cancer.

The rearrangement links TRBV18 to TRBJ2-1, with D perhaps matching TRBD1 (5 bases). The CDR3 totals 16 residues. Germline V gene data show CDR1 as KGHSH and CDR2 as LQKENI. The V gene lost 1 base and the J gene lost 0 bases, with 10 bases spanning the gap. The CDR3 loop is CASSPQGRVSYNEQFF. CDR3 nucleotides: TGTGCCAGCTCACCACAGGGCAGGGTCTCCTACAATGAGCAGTTCTTC. Using reference TRBV18 and TRBJ2-1 for the parts outside the CDR3, the full variable domain is NAGVMQNPRHLVRRRGQEARLRCSPMKGHSHVYWYRQLPEEGLKFMVYLQKENIIDESGMPKERFSAEFPKEGPSILRIQQVVRGDSAAYFCASSPQGRVSYNEQFFGPGTRLTVL.

The rearrangement links TRBV10-3 to TRBJ2-7, with 7 nucleotides matching TRBD2. Germline V lookup: CDR1 ENHRY, CDR2 SYGVKD. V lost 3 bases to trimming and J lost 3 bases; unmatched junction nucleotides: 5. The CDR3 has 14 residues. The CDR3 DNA follows: TGTGCCATCAGTGATGGATCTAGCGGCTACGAGCAGTACTTC. It codes for CAISDGSSGYEQYF.

This clone was recorded only once. Here the CDR3 reads CASTPLVTGWDEQFF. Written as DNA, the CDR3 is TGCGCCAGCACCCCACTAGTGACGGGCTGGGATGAGCAGTTCTTC. The V gene is TRBV5-1, the J gene TRBJ2-1; a possible D gene is TRBD2 (5 bases). CDR1 is SGHRS and CDR2 is YFSETQ in the germline V gene. The CDR3 length is 15 residues. V was pared by 6 bases and J by 8 bases, with 21 bases between.

The chain joins TRBV9 to TRBJ2-2; 8 bases map to TRBD2. Looked up from germline, CDR1 is SGDLS and CDR2 is YYNGEE. This CDR3 has 13 amino acids. V shed 4 bases and J 7 bases; nucleotides not matched to a gene: 3. Written as DNA, the CDR3 is TGTGCCAGCAGCCCCCGGGAGGGCGGGGAGCTGTTTTTT. Translating it yields CASSPREGGELFF. Variable domain in full (rest from reference TRBV9 and TRBJ2-2): DSGVTQTPKHLITATGQRVTLRCSPRSGDLSVYWYQQSLDQGLQFLIQYYNGEERAKGNILERFSAQQFPDLHSELNLSSLELGDSALYFCASSPREGGELFFGEGSRLTVL.

The V call is TRBV18, the J call TRBJ1-5; D is unresolved. The germline gives CDR1 KGHSH, CDR2 LQKENI. The V gene lost 2 bases and the J gene lost 9 bases, with 14 bases spanning the gap. The CDR3 has 14 amino acids. CDR3 DNA: TGTGCCAGCTCACCAGAACGTTTCAGTCCGCCCCAGCATTTT. This codes for CASSPERFSPPQHF.

In DNA, the CDR3 is TGTGCCAGCAGCTTATACTCCGACAGGTTCAATCAGCCCCAGCATTTT. Protein product: CASSLYSDRFNQPQHF. The chain has TRBV7-8 and TRBJ1-5, with D possibly matching TRBD1 (6 bases). The CDR3 loop spans 16 amino acids. V lost 2 bases and J lost 3, with 14 bases in between. The germline gives CDR1 SGHVS, CDR2 FQNEAQ.

V gene TRBV29-1 combines with J gene TRBJ2-1; 7 bases line up with TRBD1. Germline V gives CDR1 SQVTM, CDR2 ANQGSEA. The CDR3 runs 14 residues. With 3 bases clipped from V and 9 bases from J, the junction kept 11 bases outside the gene matches. This CDR3 reads CSVERGRTSSEQFF. CDR3 DNA sequence: TGCAGCGTTGAGAGGGGGCGCACGTCGAGTGAGCAGTTCTTC.

The chain is built from TRBV6-5 and TRBJ1-4, with 8 positions matching TRBD1. CDR3 length equals 15 residues. Trimming removed 4 bases from V and 7 bases from J; junction bases left unmatched: 8. Germline CDR1 and CDR2: MNHEY and SVGAGI. The CDR3: CASSSARGRGEKLFF. The DNA for the CDR3 is TGTGCCAGCAGTTCCGCCAGGGGGCGGGGTGAAAAACTGTTTTTT.

This clone is a singleton in its sample. The V call is TRBV5-6, the J call TRBJ1-2; D gene uncertain. The germline gives CDR1 SGHDT, CDR2 YYEEEE. The CDR3 spans 14 residues. Trimming removed 0 bases from V and 0 bases from J, with 6 bases in between. Here the CDR3 DNA reads TGTGCCAGCAGCTTGGGGCCAGCTAACTATGGCTACACCTTC. This encodes CASSLGPANYGYTF. Full variable domain (rest looked up from reference TRBV5-6 and TRBJ1-2): DAGVTQSPTHLIKTRGQQVTLRCSPKSGHDTVSWYQQALGQGPQFIFQYYEEEERQRGNFPDRFSGHQFPNYSSELNVNALLLGDSALYLCASSLGPANYGYTFGSGTRLTVV.

The J gene is TRBJ1-2, the V gene TRBV6-1, with D unclear. This CDR3 comprises 14 residues. Germline-derived CDR1 and CDR2 are MNHNS and SASEGT. Between the trimmed V and J ends, which lost 7 bases and 5 bases, there was a span of 17 bases. The CDR3 protein is CASTKDWGPYGYTF. The CDR3 bases are TGTGCCAGCACCAAGGACTGGGGTCCATATGGCTACACCTTC.

In its sample, this clone was seen once. The chain couples TRBV5-4 to TRBJ2-1; TRBD2 might be the D (5 bases). This CDR3 comprises 15 residues. The V and J ends lost 3 bases and 10 bases respectively, with 20 bases between them. The germline gives CDR1 SGHNT, CDR2 YYREEE (reference sequence). CDR3 protein: CASSSPTTASQEQFF. CDR3 nucleotides: TGTGCCAGCAGCTCACCGACTACGGCCTCGCAAGAGCAGTTCTTC.

In the case of this clone: The junction differs from germline at one of its ends, possibly a read error. Other DNA sequences from this sample encode an identical CDR3 as well. CDR3 region: CATSQGGNTDTQYF. In DNA, the CDR3 is TGTGCCACCTCACAGGGGGGCAACACAGATACACAGTATTTT. This chain links TRBV19 with TRBJ2-3; 8 bases fit TRBD1. Germline assignment: CDR1 LNHDA and CDR2 SQIVND (reference sequence). This CDR3 has 14 residues.

The chain recombines TRBV28 with TRBJ2-2; TRBD1 might be the D (11 bases). The CDR3 totals 20 residues. CDR1 MDHEN and CDR2 SYDVKM come from the germline V gene. Trimming removed 6 bases at V and 5 bases at J, with 31 bases between. The CDR3 protein is CASSPWTGGGLAAGTGELFF. DNA of the CDR3: TGTGCCAGCAGCCCATGGACAGGGGGCGGACTAGCGGCAGGGACCGGGGAGCTGTTTTTT.

J is TRBJ1-1 and V is TRBV9; D perhaps matches TRBD1 (6 bases). V was trimmed by 4 bases and J by 3 bases, leaving 7 bases between them. The CDR3 length is 12 residues. The germline CDR1 and CDR2 sequences are SGDLS and YYNGEE. The CDR3 DNA is TGTGCCAGCAGCCGGACAGACACTGAAGCTTTCTTT. This codes for CASSRTDTEAFF.

The V call is TRBV9, the J call TRBJ2-1; TRBD2 matches at 10 bases. Germline CDR1 SGDLS, CDR2 YYNGEE. The CDR3 has 15 residues. V dropped 0 bases and J dropped 9; count of bases not matched to a gene: 6. The CDR3 DNA reads as TGTGCCAGCAGCGTAGAACTAGCGGGACTCCCTGAGCAGTTCTTC. Its protein product is CASSVELAGLPEQFF. The full variable domain, completed using reference TRBV9 and TRBJ2-1, is DSGVTQTPKHLITATGQRVTLRCSPRSGDLSVYWYQQSLDQGLQFLIQYYNGEERAKGNILERFSAQQFPDLHSELNLSSLELGDSALYFCASSVELAGLPEQFFGPGTRLTVL.

The chain carries TRBV10-3 and TRBJ2-1, with a tentative D call TRBD1 (6 bases). This CDR3 is 14 amino acids long. Deletions cut 3 bases from V and 2 bases from J, with 8 bases between. CDR1 and CDR2 from the germline V gene are ENHRY and SYGVKD. The CDR3 sequence: CAISDGDTYNEQFF. CDR3 DNA sequence: TGTGCCATCAGTGACGGGGACACCTACAATGAGCAGTTCTTC.

This sequence joins TRBV6-1 and TRBJ1-5; 7 bases align to TRBD1. The CDR3 has 14 amino acids. J gave up 7 bases and V 4 bases, and 7 bases lay outside the gene matches. The germline CDR1 and CDR2 sequences are MNHNS and SASEGT. This CDR3 is CASSATQGRQPQHF. The CDR3, as DNA: TGTGCCAGCAGTGCAACACAGGGGCGGCAGCCCCAGCATTTT.

This chain links TRBV7-7 with TRBJ2-5; possibly TRBD2 for D (6 bases). Germline V lookup: CDR1 SSHAT, CDR2 FNYEAQ (reference sequence). This CDR3 comprises 15 residues. Trimming took 6 bases from V and 2 from J, leaving 16 bases between them. CDR3 residues: CASSRSGEIQETQYF. For the CDR3, the DNA is TGTGCCAGCAGTCGTAGCGGAGAAATACAAGAGACCCAGTACTTC.

This clone was counted once. This chain joins TRBV11-2 and TRBJ2-2; 8 positions match TRBD2. There are 15 residues in the CDR3. Trimming cost V 5 bases and J 0 bases; bases outside gene matches: 2. Per germline, CDR1 SGHAT and CDR2 FQNNGV. The CDR3 is CASSRLATNTGELFF. In DNA form, the CDR3 reads TGTGCCAGCAGCCGACTAGCGACGAACACCGGGGAGCTGTTTTTT.

The V call is TRBV29-1, the J call TRBJ2-1; 10 nucleotides align to TRBD2. The V segment lost 6 bases and the J segment 7 bases; nucleotides outside the gene matches: 12. The CDR3 sequence is 15 residues long. Germline V gene data show CDR1 as SQVTM and CDR2 as ANQGSEA. CDR3 in amino acids: CSVVLLAGARNEQFF. The CDR3 nucleotides read TGCAGCGTGGTACTTCTAGCGGGAGCTCGAAATGAGCAGTTCTTC.

The rearrangement joins TRBV7-3 to TRBJ2-5, with a weak D call TRBD2 (6 bases). Trimming pared 1 base from V and 4 bases from J, leaving 13 bases between. Germline-derived CDR1 and CDR2 are SGHTA and FQGTGA. CDR3 length equals 15 residues. CDR3 in amino acids: CASSLKWGVRETQYF. CDR3 sequence (DNA): TGTGCCAGCAGCTTAAAATGGGGGGTTAGAGAGACCCAGTACTTC. Using reference TRBV7-3 and TRBJ2-5 for the parts outside the CDR3, the full variable domain is GAGVSQTPSNKVTEKGKYVELRCDPISGHTALYWYRQSLGQGPEFLIYFQGTGAADDSGLPNDRFFAVRPEGSVSTLKIQRTERGDSAVYLCASSLKWGVRETQYFGPGTRLLVL.

The genes are TRBV11-2 and TRBJ2-7; the match to TRBD2 covers 11 bases. The CDR3 loop spans 14 amino acids. V lost 5 bases, J lost 4 bases, and 4 bases stayed unmatched. Germline V CDR1 and CDR2: SGHAT, FQNNGV. CDR3 sequence reads: CASSHGTSGYEQYF. The CDR3, as DNA: TGTGCCAGCAGCCACGGGACTAGCGGTTACGAGCAGTACTTC.

This chain links TRBV12-1 with TRBJ1-4. TRBV12-1 counts as a pseudogene. This CDR3 contains 18 residues. The CDR3, as DNA: TGTGCCAGCAGCGCCCTTTTTGGGGGAGGGCAAGCTAATGAAAAACTGTTTTTT. It codes for CASSALFGGGQANEKLFF.

The rearrangement joins TRBV5-4 to TRBJ2-3, with D uncertain. Per the germline V gene, CDR1 is SGHNT and CDR2 is YYREEE (reference sequence). CDR3 size: 12 residues. The V end was cut by 5 bases, the J end by 0 bases, with 4 bases between. CDR3 DNA sequence: TGTGCCAGCAGTTTAAGCACAGATACGCAGTATTTT. Amino acid sequence: CASSLSTDTQYF.

V is TRBV11-1 and J is TRBJ2-5, with D perhaps TRBD1 (6 bases). The CDR3 runs to 15 residues. The germline V gene has CDR1 SGHAT and CDR2 FQDESV (reference sequence). V was clipped by 1 base and J by 5 bases, with 14 bases between them. CDR3 nucleotide sequence: TGTGCCAGCAGCTTAGGGGGGCGGGTTTTTGAGACCCAGTACTTC. Translating it yields CASSLGGRVFETQYF.